This entry is about one T cell receptor beta chain. Its antigen remains unidentified. This sample stems from a study of response to subunit inactivated influenza vaccine. Study results and caveats: There was a suggestion from the authors that each seasonal influenza vaccination recruits few new T cells.

TCRdb processed the RT-PCR reads anew with MiXCR; each CDR3 protein has one entry. The table lists roughly 760,000 distinct CDR3 sequences, 21% of them singletons. Germline CDR1 is LGHNA and CDR2 is YNFKEQ. V gave up 4 bases and J gave up 3 bases; unmatched junction bases: 10. The CDR3 consists of 16 residues. The specimen was PBMCs from blood, collected roughly 5 days after vaccination. The chain couples TRBV4-2 to TRBJ2-5; 8 positions agree with TRBD1. This clonotype was sampled from a man aged 45-65 years who received an inactivated influenza vaccine. The CDR3 spells CASSPGQGLEKETQYF. CDR3 coding DNA: TGTGCCAGCAGCCCAGGACAGGGTTTGGAGAAAGAGACCCAGTACTTC.